These T cell receptor beta chains were read from a single sample in a study of blood T cells in healthy people across ages. TCRdb redid the calling of the 5' RACE reads with MiXCR, one entry per CDR3 protein. The sample records 1.5 million to 2 million distinct CDR3 sequences, roughly 50% being singletons. Sequencing used blood. These receptors originate from a woman in her thirties or forties in good health. The conserved cysteine and the conserved F or W are not part of the CDR3 here. Each record gives: V gene, J gene, CDR3 protein.

TRBV6-2/TRBV6-3	TRBJ2-1	ASSSGETSGGEQF
TRBV5-1	TRBJ2-7	TSSPDTELYEQY
TRBV11-2	TRBJ2-5	ASSLDNLSETQY
TRBV12-3/TRBV12-4	TRBJ2-1	ASSLTPTQGNEQF
TRBV7-2	TRBJ2-7	ASSPGGTANYEQY
TRBV7-2	TRBJ1-1	ASSPGQTVNEAF
TRBV5-1	TRBJ2-1	ASKLTGGVGLGEQF
TRBV6-2/TRBV6-3	TRBJ2-2	ASSYSLGNTGELF
TRBV6-1	TRBJ2-7	ASKDPGSYEQY
TRBV5-5	TRBJ2-5	ASSSSGQGAETQY
TRBV7-7	TRBJ2-5	ASRRRARETQY
TRBV4-3	TRBJ2-1	ASSQDKSLGYNEQF
TRBV7-8	TRBJ2-5	ASSLVGSRSGSSYDEQY
TRBV21-1	TRBJ2-5	ASSKRETQY
TRBV4-3	TRBJ2-1	ASSQDSRVDTSSYNEQF
TRBV7-8	TRBJ2-5	ASSLDLPDRGYGETQY
TRBV20-1	TRBJ2-5	SAGDRGQGETQY
TRBV7-9	TRBJ2-7	ASSLGLNLHEQY
TRBV7-9	TRBJ2-5	ASSFSAGGIGETQY